The 18 T cell receptor beta chains reported below all come from one sample, sequenced in a study of shared clonotypes between healthy human individuals. Generated by immunoSEQ multiplex PCR, the TCRdb table keeps only in-frame clones and is missing some. Of hundreds of thousands of clones listed, roughly 95% are singletons. Naive CD8 cells lacked CD45RO and underwent positive selection for CCR7, leaving out terminally differentiated effector memory CD45RA+ cells. Sequencing used naive CD8+ T cells sorted from blood. The source of these receptors is a woman in her twenties or thirties in good health.

The rearrangement links TRBV2 to TRBJ2-7; 7 nucleotides match TRBD2. CDR3 length equals 13 residues. V lost 6 bases and J lost 3; bases outside the gene matches: 5. The germline gives CDR1 SNHLY, CDR2 FYNNEI. Here the CDR3 DNA reads TGTGCCAGCAGGATTATAGCGGGCTACGAGCAGTACTTC. As protein: CASRIIAGYEQYF. Full variable domain (outside the CDR3, taken from reference TRBV2 and TRBJ2-7): EPEVTQTPSHQVTQMGQEVILRCVPISNHLYFYWYRQILGQKVEFLVSFYNNEISEKSEIFDDQFSVERPDGSNFTLKIRSTKLEDSAMYFCASRIIAGYEQYFGPGTRLTVT.

The gene calls are TRBV6-5 and TRBJ1-1; weak D call: TRBD1 (5 bases). Germline CDR1 and CDR2: MNHEY and SVGAGI. The CDR3 length is 12 residues. Trimming left V 6 bases short and J 9 bases short, with 14 bases between. CDR3 loop: CASSPTTGQAFF. The CDR3 DNA follows: TGTGCCAGCAGCCCGACGACGGGGCAAGCTTTCTTT.

The gene calls are TRBV11-2 and TRBJ1-2; D gene ambiguous. Germline CDR1 reads SGHAT; CDR2 reads FQNNGV. Trimming took 3 bases from V and 8 from J, leaving 19 bases between them. This CDR3 has 15 amino acids. The CDR3, as DNA: TGTGCCAGCAGCTTTCACCCGTTGACGGATCACGGCTACACCTTC. Translating gives CASSFHPLTDHGYTF.

The chain joins TRBV29-1 to TRBJ1-1; a possible D gene is TRBD1 (6 bases). Deletions cut 4 bases from V and 1 base from J, with 19 bases between. The CDR3 runs 16 residues. Germline V gene sequence: CDR1 SQVTM, CDR2 ANQGSEA. The CDR3 region is CSVVGVWGAPNTEAFF. Written as DNA, the CDR3 is TGCAGCGTTGTCGGGGTGTGGGGGGCCCCGAACACTGAAGCTTTCTTT.

The CDR3 DNA is TGCGCCAGCAGCCAAGGACAGGGAAACACTGAAGCTTTCTTT. Its translation is CASSQGQGNTEAFF. The V and J genes are TRBV4-3 and TRBJ1-1; 7 bases match TRBD1. The CDR3 sequence is 14 residues long. Trimming took 1 base from V and 2 from J; bases not matched to a gene: 1. Germline V gene lookup returns CDR1 LGHNA and CDR2 YSLEER.

The chain combines TRBV5-7 with TRBJ1-4, with 12 bases aligning to TRBD1. TRBV5-7 qualifies as an ORF whose function is uncertain. The CDR3 runs to 18 residues. V shed 4 bases, J shed 7 bases, and the junction held 14 bases outside the gene matches. The CDR3, as DNA: TGTGCCAGCAGCCTCCCAAACCGGGACAGGGGGCGCTTTGAAAAACTGTTTTTT. Encoded protein: CASSLPNRDRGRFEKLFF.

This rearrangement joins TRBV5-1 to TRBJ2-7; tentative D call: TRBD1 (6 bases). The CDR3 spans 14 residues. V lost 0 bases and J 5 bases, leaving 12 bases between the germline ends. The germline V gene has CDR1 SGHRS and CDR2 YFSETQ. The CDR3 sequence is CASSLEGGVHEQYF. For the CDR3, the DNA is TGCGCCAGCAGCTTGGAAGGGGGAGTCCACGAGCAGTACTTC.

This clone was detected a few times. The genes are TRBV19 and TRBJ2-7; D remains unclear. The CDR3 consists of 11 residues. Germline values: CDR1 LNHDA, CDR2 SQIVND (reference sequence). Trimming removed 6 bases from V and 3 bases from J, with 6 bases in between. CDR3 coding DNA: TGTGCCAGTAGCCAAGACTACGAGCAGTACTTC. It codes for CASSQDYEQYF.

V and J are TRBV10-3 and TRBJ1-5; D is ambiguous. The germline CDR1 and CDR2 sequences are ENHRY and SYGVKD. The V and J ends lost 3 bases and 3 bases respectively, with 6 bases between them. The CDR3 consists of 13 residues. CDR3 amino acids: CAISDRNNQPQHF. The CDR3, as DNA: TGTGCCATCAGTGACAGGAACAATCAGCCCCAGCATTTT.

The gene calls are TRBV6-9 and TRBJ2-6; D not certain. The germline V gene encodes CDR1 MNHGY and CDR2 SVAAGI. V lost 5 bases and J lost 5, with 22 bases in between. The length of the CDR3 is 18 residues. The CDR3 DNA reads TGTGCCAGCAGTGGCCCCCACTTACGACAAAGTCGGGCCAACGTCCTGACTTTC. It yields the protein CASSGPHLRQSRANVLTF.

A word on this clone: Other nucleotide sequences from this sample produce the same CDR3. Here the CDR3 DNA reads TGTGCCAGTAGTATAGGTCAGAACACTGAAGCTTTCTTT. Translating it yields CASSIGQNTEAFF. The J gene is TRBJ1-1, the V gene TRBV19, with D unclear. Germline lookup yields CDR1 LNHDA and CDR2 SQIVND (reference sequence). The CDR3 is made up of 13 amino acids. Trimming took off 1 base at V and 1 base at J, with 4 bases between the two ends.

V and J are TRBV2 and TRBJ2-1, with no clear D. Germline values: CDR1 SNHLY, CDR2 FYNNEI. Trimming stripped 9 bases from V and 6 bases from J, with 12 bases between. This CDR3 spans 12 amino acids. Here the CDR3 DNA reads TGTGCCAGGGCCAGGTATGGCAATGAGCAGTTCTTC. Amino acids: CARARYGNEQFF.

V usage is TRBV27 and J usage is TRBJ1-5, with D uncertain. Germline V gene sequence: CDR1 MNHEY, CDR2 SMNVEV (reference sequence). This CDR3 is 13 amino acids long. V gave up 6 bases and J gave up 7 bases, with 13 bases separating them. The CDR3 sequence is CASSSSGWQPQHF. The CDR3 region has the DNA TGTGCCAGCAGCTCCTCGGGGTGGCAGCCCCAGCATTTT.

This chain links TRBV10-2 with TRBJ2-7, with a weak D call TRBD1 (6 bases). Germline CDR1 reads WSHSY; CDR2 reads SAAADI. The CDR3 consists of 16 residues. V was clipped by 4 bases and J by 5 bases, with 21 bases between them. This CDR3 reads CASSGPHSWGPDEQYF. CDR3 DNA sequence: TGCGCCAGCAGTGGCCCCCATTCTTGGGGGCCGGACGAGCAGTACTTC.

The V gene is TRBV7-6, the J gene TRBJ2-7, with D unresolved. CDR3 length equals 14 residues. Trimming stripped 5 bases from V and 2 bases from J, with 13 bases between. Looked up from germline, CDR1 is SGHVS and CDR2 is FNYEAQ. Written as DNA, the CDR3 is TGTGCCAGCAGCCTCGGGCAGGCGACCTACGAGCAGTACTTC. This codes for CASSLGQATYEQYF.

The chain links TRBV28 to TRBJ2-7; TRBD1 aligns across 10 bases. Germline V gene data show CDR1 as MDHEN and CDR2 as SYDVKM. CDR3 length: 18 amino acids. Trimming removed 1 base from V and 2 bases from J; junction bases left unmatched: 11. The CDR3 protein is CASSLLGGGQGIPYEQYF. The CDR3 DNA is TGTGCCAGCAGTTTATTGGGTGGGGGACAGGGGATCCCCTACGAGCAGTACTTC. Looking up the rest from reference TRBV28 and TRBJ2-7 gives the full variable domain: DVKVTQSSRYLVKRTGEKVFLECVQDMDHENMFWYRQDPGLGLRLIYFSYDVKMKEKGDIPEGYSVSREKKERFSLILESASTNQTSMYLCASSLLGGGQGIPYEQYFGPGTRLTVT.

The chain joins TRBV27 to TRBJ1-4; 7 bases are shared with TRBD1. Per the germline V gene, CDR1 is MNHEY and CDR2 is SMNVEV (reference sequence). Trimming took 10 bases from V and 8 from J; bases not matched to a gene: 10. The CDR3 is 13 amino acids. The CDR3 here is CATTTGLGEKLFF. In DNA form, the CDR3 reads TGTGCCACGACGACAGGGTTAGGGGAAAAACTGTTTTTT.

This clone was picked up a small number of times. The chain is built from TRBV14 and TRBJ1-5; no reliable D call. V lost 3 bases, J lost 2 bases, and 2 bases lay in between. CDR3 length: 12 amino acids. Germline V lookup: CDR1 SGHDN, CDR2 FVKESK. CDR3 sequence reads: CASSQGNQPQHF. CDR3 nucleotides: TGTGCCAGCAGCCAGGGCAATCAGCCCCAGCATTTT.